This T cell receptor beta chain emerged from a study of blood T cell repertoires in COVID-19. About the research overall: The United States, Italy and Spain supplied acute and convalescent COVID-19 samples. The analysed material was cDNA or gDNA that came from T cells, B-cell-depleted T cells, or PBMCs.

Patients of the Seattle cohort, enrolled during active infection, were followed longitudinally. The V end lost 6 bases, the J end lost 2 bases, and 16 bases lay between the germline ends. The CDR3 runs 16 residues. Germline lookup yields CDR1 SGHTA and CDR2 FQGNSA. How the authors handled the data: How many nucleated cells were present was estimated from reference gene primer amplification. The protocol was immunoSEQ multiplex PCR, while the TCRdb copy is restricted to in-frame clones and leaves out a portion. The V and J calls and clone size were taken over from that table, and D and trimming were inferred from the DNA. The sample holds around 190,000 clones, approximately 91% seen once.

This receptor was obtained from a man aged 50 to 60 with COVID-19, enrolled during active disease. Sequencing was done on a sample of peripheral blood. The rearrangement joins TRBV7-2 to TRBJ1-4; D remains ambiguous. CDR3 coding DNA: TGTGCCAGCAGGAGGGATTGGGGTTCCACTAATGAAAAACTGTTTTTT. The encoded protein is CASRRDWGSTNEKLFF. The whole variable domain, filled in from reference TRBV7-2 and TRBJ1-4, reads GAGVSQSPSNKVTEKGKDVELRCDPISGHTALYWYRQSLGQGLEFLIYFQGNSAPDKSGLPSDRFSAERTGGSVSTLTIQRTQQEDSAVYLCASRRDWGSTNEKLFFGSGTQLSVL.